What follows describes a single T cell receptor (beta chain). Here immunoSEQ multiplex PCR was the method, and the copy in TCRdb shows in-frame clones only, minus some. The sample holds approximately 150,000 clones, approximately 89% seen once. The data stem from a study of blood T cell repertoires in COVID-19. V lost 5 bases and J 2 bases, leaving 6 bases between the germline ends. CDR1 is ENHRY and CDR2 is SYGVKD in the germline V gene. The CDR3 contains 12 residues. The origin of this receptor is a human donor in a cohort sampled during active COVID-19. Material: peripheral blood. The gene calls are TRBV10-3 and TRBJ2-5; D possibly corresponds to TRBD1 (5 bases). CDR3 in amino acids: CAISQGQETQYF. As DNA, the CDR3 is TGTGCCATCAGTCAGGGTCAAGAGACCCAGTACTTC.